These 17 T cell receptor beta chains were all obtained from the same sample, sequenced in a study of blood T cell repertoires in COVID-19. The data were produced by immunoSEQ multiplex PCR, yet TCRdb's version contains in-frame clones alone and is incomplete. The sample has fewer than 80,000 clones, 88% seen once. The sample comprised peripheral blood. The receptors were sampled from a human donor in a cohort sampled during active COVID-19.

The V and J genes are TRBV28 and TRBJ2-7; 13 bases fit TRBD2. Germline lookup yields CDR1 MDHEN and CDR2 SYDVKM. The CDR3 has 15 amino acids. With 5 bases clipped from V and 4 bases from J, the junction kept 5 bases outside the gene matches. CDR3 loop: CASSRTSGRAYEQYF. CDR3 nucleotide sequence: TGTGCCAGCAGTAGGACTAGCGGGAGAGCTTACGAGCAGTACTTC.

The rearrangement joins TRBV7-9 to TRBJ1-2; tentatively, D is TRBD1 (6 bases). The CDR3 consists of 13 residues. Per germline, CDR1 SEHNR and CDR2 FQNEAQ (reference sequence). V lost 3 bases, J lost 4 bases, and 9 bases lay in between. The chain's CDR3 is CASSFDRLYGYTF. The CDR3 coding sequence is TGTGCCAGCAGCTTTGACAGGCTCTATGGCTACACCTTC.

The chain combines TRBV3-1 (or the pseudogene TRBV3-2) with TRBJ2-1; 12 positions match TRBD2. The CDR3 runs 18 residues. Trimming cost V 4 bases and J 0 bases; bases outside gene matches: 7. In germline, CDR1 is LGHDT, CDR2 YNNKEL (reference sequence). In nucleotides, the CDR3 is TGTGCCAGCAGCCCGACTAGCGGGAGATATGGCTCCTACAATGAGCAGTTCTTC. As protein: CASSPTSGRYGSYNEQFF.

The gene calls are TRBV19 and TRBJ1-1; D remains ambiguous. The ends were cut back, 7 bases at V and 6 bases at J, with 12 bases in the middle. There are 12 residues in the CDR3. Germline assignment: CDR1 LNHDA and CDR2 SQIVND (reference sequence). The CDR3 is CASTLPGPEAFF. CDR3 bases: TGTGCCAGTACCCTGCCTGGCCCTGAAGCTTTCTTT.

The chain recombines TRBV20-1 with TRBJ1-3; tentatively, D is TRBD1 (5 bases). V lost 3 bases to trimming and J lost 0 bases, with 15 bases between them. There are 16 residues in the CDR3. Germline CDR1 is DFQATT and CDR2 is SNEGSKA (reference sequence). The CDR3 reads CSASDLDTGSGNTIYF. For the CDR3, the DNA is TGCAGTGCTAGTGATTTGGACACTGGCTCTGGAAACACCATATATTTT.

The V call is TRBV3-1 (or the pseudogene TRBV3-2), the J call TRBJ1-2; maybe TRBD1 (5 bases). This CDR3 region has 15 residues. CDR1 is LGHDT, CDR2 YNNKEL, per germline (reference sequence). V lost 2 bases and J lost 8, with 18 bases in between. The CDR3 spells CASSQHTDTTGGYTF. The CDR3 region has the DNA TGTGCCAGCAGCCAACATACGGACACCACGGGCGGCTACACCTTC.

The chain employs TRBV28 and TRBJ1-4, with a possible D match to TRBD1 (5 bases). Germline V gene lookup returns CDR1 MDHEN and CDR2 SYDVKM. The CDR3 contains 16 residues. Trimming removed 3 bases from V and 4 bases from J, with 15 bases in between. The CDR3 region has the DNA TGTGCCAGCAGTTTTCAATCGTGGGGGGGTAATGAAAAACTGTTTTTT. It is translated as CASSFQSWGGNEKLFF.

The chain is built from TRBV5-4 and TRBJ2-1; TRBD2 agrees at 9 bases. This CDR3 region has 17 residues. The V gene end was trimmed by 3 bases and the J gene end by 1 base; junction bases not matched to a gene: 8. Germline V gene data show CDR1 as SGHNT and CDR2 as YYREEE (reference sequence). CDR3 sequence reads: CASSSERREGSYNEQFF. CDR3 sequence (DNA): TGTGCCAGCAGCTCAGAGAGGCGGGAGGGGTCCTACAATGAGCAGTTCTTC. Full variable domain (rest looked up from reference TRBV5-4 and TRBJ2-1): ETGVTQSPTHLIKTRGQQVTLRCSSQSGHNTVSWYQQALGQGPQFIFQYYREEENGRGNFPPRFSGLQFPNYSSELNVNALELDDSALYLCASSSERREGSYNEQFFGPGTRLTVL.

A remark on this clone: Other DNA sequences in this sample translate to the same CDR3. The V call is TRBV3-1 (or the pseudogene TRBV3-2), the J call TRBJ2-1, with 10 positions matching TRBD2. This CDR3 comprises 14 residues. Looked up from germline, CDR1 is LGHDT and CDR2 is YNNKEL (reference sequence). The J segment lost 9 bases and the V segment lost 4 bases, leaving 6 bases of the junction unmatched. CDR3 residues: CASSPAGGRGEQFF. The CDR3 region has the DNA TGTGCCAGCAGCCCAGCGGGAGGGCGAGGTGAGCAGTTCTTC.

The gene calls are TRBV5-5 and TRBJ2-7, with 8 bases that match TRBD1. The junction had 5 bases not matched to a gene; V was cut back by 0 bases and J by 3 bases. Germline CDR1 reads SGHKS; CDR2 reads YYEKEE (reference sequence). This CDR3 comprises 15 residues. The DNA for the CDR3 is TGTGCCAGCAGCTTGGTAACAGGGGGATACTACGAGCAGTACTTC. Translation gives CASSLVTGGYYEQYF.

J is TRBJ1-1 and V is TRBV3-1 (or the pseudogene TRBV3-2); D possibly corresponds to TRBD1 (6 bases). The germline V gene encodes CDR1 LGHDT and CDR2 YNNKEL (reference sequence). The CDR3 spans 14 residues. V shed 3 bases and J shed 4 bases, with 12 bases lying between them. For the CDR3, the DNA is TGTGCCAGCAGCCAGCGGGGGCGCGGCACTGAAGCTTTCTTT. Translation: CASSQRGRGTEAFF.

The chain recombines TRBV29-1 with TRBJ1-1; tentative D call: TRBD1 (5 bases). The CDR3 loop spans 16 amino acids. Trimming removed 1 base at V and 0 bases at J, with 15 bases between. Germline CDR1 reads SQVTM; CDR2 reads ANQGSEA. The CDR3 protein is CSVEGGGGSMNTEAFF. The CDR3 DNA follows: TGCAGCGTTGAAGGAGGCGGGGGATCCATGAACACTGAAGCTTTCTTT.

This clone was seen a handful of times. J is TRBJ2-2 and V is TRBV4-1; 7 bases agree with TRBD1. Germline trimming cut 5 bases from V and 0 bases from J; bases unmatched to any gene: 6. This CDR3 comprises 16 residues. The germline gives CDR1 MGHRA, CDR2 YSYEKL. The CDR3 loop is CASSWGQSANTGELFF. In DNA, the CDR3 is TGCGCCAGCAGCTGGGGACAGTCGGCGAACACCGGGGAGCTGTTTTTT.

The chain links TRBV5-1 to TRBJ2-7; TRBD2 matches at 9 bases. CDR1 and CDR2 (germline): SGHRS, YFSETQ. CDR3 length equals 15 residues. After removal of 0 bases from V and 7 bases from J, the junction contained 8 bases not matched to a gene. For the CDR3, the DNA is TGCGCCAGCAGCTTGGAGGGGCTTGCGGGAGGGGAGCAGTACTTC. This gives the protein CASSLEGLAGGEQYF.

The chain combines TRBV11-2 with TRBJ2-1; 9 bases are shared with TRBD2. The CDR3 totals 17 residues. Germline CDR1 reads SGHAT; CDR2 reads FQNNGV. Unmatched junction bases numbered 18, after V lost 5 bases and J lost 10 bases. Here the CDR3 DNA reads TGTGCCAGCAGCCCCCGCTTGGGACTAGCCCTCCCCGGAGAGCAGTTCTTC. This sequence encodes CASSPRLGLALPGEQFF. The complete variable domain, with remaining parts taken from reference TRBV11-2 and TRBJ2-1, reads EAGVAQSPRYKIIEKRQSVAFWCNPISGHATLYWYQQILGQGPKLLIQFQNNGVVDDSQLPKDRFSAERLKGVDSTLKIQPAKLEDSAVYLCASSPRLGLALPGEQFFGPGTRLTVL.

CDR3 DNA sequence: TGTGCCAGCAGTTGGACAGGGATTGAGTACACCGGGGAGCTGTTTTTT. Its translation: CASSWTGIEYTGELFF. This chain links TRBV28 with TRBJ2-2; 8 bases fit TRBD1. Trimming removed 4 bases from V and 3 bases from J; junction bases left unmatched: 7. The CDR3 sequence is 16 residues long. Germline V gene data show CDR1 as MDHEN and CDR2 as SYDVKM.

The J gene is TRBJ2-3, the V gene TRBV3-1 (or the pseudogene TRBV3-2), with D perhaps matching TRBD2 (5 bases). V lost 1 base and J 2 bases, leaving 13 bases between the germline ends. The CDR3 spans 16 residues. Germline V gene lookup returns CDR1 LGHDT and CDR2 YNNKEL (reference sequence). CDR3 in amino acids: CASSQGRTGNTDTQYF. The DNA for the CDR3 is TGTGCCAGCAGCCAAGGGAGGACGGGGAACACAGATACGCAGTATTTT.